This T cell receptor (beta chain) came from a study of PD-1 blockade in classical Hodgkin lymphoma. Only in-frame clones appear in the TCRdb table, and some are missing; sequencing was by immunoSEQ multiplex PCR. The table records 12,000 to 15,000 clones, just over 85% of them present only once. Germline CDR1 reads LGHNA; CDR2 reads YNFKEQ. Trimming cost V 4 bases and J 7 bases, with 26 bases left between them. The CDR3 is made up of 19 amino acids. In every patient, relapse followed autologous stem cell transplantation, while exposure to brentuximab vedotin differed. This clone was seen only a few times.

Sequencing used peripheral blood mononuclear cells (PBMCs), obtained at baseline. The sequence derives from a human donor with classical Hodgkin lymphoma. J is TRBJ1-6 and V is TRBV4-2; maybe TRBD1 (6 bases). This chain's CDR3 is CASSPQYTTGTRRNSPLHF. The CDR3, as DNA: TGTGCCAGCAGCCCTCAGTACACGACCGGGACAAGGCGAAATTCACCCCTCCACTTT.